The rows below give T cell receptor beta chains drawn from one sample of a study of monozygotic twins with inflammatory bowel disease. Following a re-call of the 5' RACE reads, TCRdb has one entry per CDR3 protein and lacks DNA. The specimen's table records roughly 330,000 distinct CDR3 sequences. Sequenced input: blood. Receptor source: a human donor with ulcerative colitis or Crohn's disease, or a healthy co-twin of an affected twin (not recorded which). The CDR3 runs from the conserved cysteine through the conserved F or W.

v_gene	j_gene	CDR3aa
TRBV4-2	TRBJ2-1	CASSGAGTGVFEQFF
TRBV29-1	TRBJ2-7	CSVRRWNGVGYEQYF
TRBV5-1	TRBJ2-2	CASSRRTSGDGELFF
TRBV7-9	TRBJ2-5	CASSPLAGPEQETQYF
TRBV6-5	TRBJ1-5	CASSYSNPGQRNQPQHF
TRBV20-1	TRBJ2-7	CSAANPLAGTYEQYF
TRBV20-1	TRBJ2-3	CSADETLGTDTQYF
TRBV20-1	TRBJ2-5	CSAKRTSGRQETQYF
TRBV19	TRBJ2-1	CASSPSGSPYNEQFF
TRBV7-9	TRBJ1-1	CASSLLIVNTEAFF
TRBV5-1	TRBJ2-7	CASSRTELSSYEQYF
TRBV27	TRBJ2-2	CASSLSWGHTGELFF
TRBV20-1	TRBJ2-1	CSASVPEGFDEQFF
TRBV12-3/TRBV12-4	TRBJ2-3	CASSSSGGGTDTQYF
TRBV28	TRBJ2-3	CASSPWGGTGNTDTQYF
TRBV7-3	TRBJ2-3	CASSLATSGRGDTQYF
TRBV7-2	TRBJ1-2	CASSWRTGNGYTF
TRBV12-3/TRBV12-4	TRBJ2-1	CASSHGTLYNEQFF
TRBV18	TRBJ2-7	CASSPNGQGAHPSYEQYF
TRBV5-1	TRBJ2-7	CASSLEPGTYEQYF
TRBV18	TRBJ2-7	CASSKEYEQYF
TRBV6-5	TRBJ2-7	CASRYGTSGIYEQYF
TRBV3-1	TRBJ2-1	CASSQGGALNEQFF
TRBV12-3/TRBV12-4	TRBJ2-3	CASSHRTSGTDTQYF
TRBV11-1	TRBJ2-7	CASSFPRRPQQRGPISYEQYF
TRBV20-1	TRBJ1-5	CSANHGGTGHQPQHF
TRBV7-2	TRBJ1-1	CASSLTQGMVAEAFF
TRBV25-1	TRBJ1-2	CASSDSDRISNYGYTF
TRBV29-1	TRBJ2-5	CSVAGGPETQYF
TRBV4-1	TRBJ2-1	CASSQPSGNEQFF
TRBV29-1	TRBJ2-1	CSVEDLGLTYNEQFF
TRBV11-2	TRBJ2-3	CASSPVTSGTDTQYF
TRBV29-1	TRBJ2-1	CSVGTGRLYNEQFF
TRBV28	TRBJ1-1	CASMSQGSYTEAFF
TRBV20-1	TRBJ1-5	CSARAGSDQPQHF
TRBV3-1	TRBJ1-2	CASSRGDREFGYTF
TRBV5-6	TRBJ2-7	CASSLEREQYF